The rows below give T cell receptor beta chains drawn from one sample of a study of post-analysis software for immune sequencing data. TCRdb redid the calling of the PCR reads with MiXCR, one entry per CDR3 protein. The table lists 550,000 to 700,000 distinct CDR3 sequences, 40% to 50% of them singletons. Sequences were obtained from blood. These receptors came from a girl between 5 and 17 years old with multiple sclerosis. Each CDR3 is given with its conserved first and last residue. A D gene is named only where the DNA matches it firmly. Rows may omit the clone size; those that give it use once, few, many or a size class.

v_gene: TRBV7-2
len: 13
abundance: .
j_gene: TRBJ2-1
d_gene: .
CDR3nt: TGTGCCAGCAGCCAAACGGCGCGCAATGAGCAGTTCTTC
CDR3aa: CASSQTARNEQFF

v_gene: TRBV10-3
len: 13
abundance: few
j_gene: TRBJ2-5
d_gene: .
CDR3nt: TGTGCCATCAGTGAGAGACGGGGGGAGACCCAGTACTTC
CDR3aa: CAISERRGETQYF

v_gene: TRBV28
len: 14
abundance: .
j_gene: TRBJ2-1
d_gene: .
CDR3nt: TGTGCCAGCAGTCCCCCTCCAAGGCGGAATGAGCAGTTCTTC
CDR3aa: CASSPPPRRNEQFF

v_gene: TRBV9
len: 16
abundance: .
j_gene: TRBJ1-2
d_gene: TRBD1
CDR3nt: TGTGCCAGCAGCGTGGGACAGGGATCCCTAAACTATGGCTACACCTTC
CDR3aa: CASSVGQGSLNYGYTF

v_gene: TRBV18
len: 14
abundance: .
j_gene: TRBJ1-5
d_gene: .
CDR3nt: TGTGCCAGCTCACCGGACAGCTCGGGCCAGCCCCAGCATTTT
CDR3aa: CASSPDSSGQPQHF

v_gene: TRBV24-1
len: 14
abundance: .
j_gene: TRBJ2-2
d_gene: .
CDR3nt: TGTGCCACCAGTGTCGCCCCGAACACCGGGGAGCTGTTTTTT
CDR3aa: CATSVAPNTGELFF

v_gene: TRBV6-4
len: 16
abundance: once
j_gene: TRBJ2-1
d_gene: .
CDR3nt: TGTGCCAGCAGTGACTCGAAGGGGAGCTCCTACAATGAGCAGTTCTTC
CDR3aa: CASSDSKGSSYNEQFF

v_gene: TRBV27
len: 14
abundance: few
j_gene: TRBJ2-7
d_gene: TRBD1
CDR3nt: TGTGCCAGCCACAGACAGGGGGGTAGGGACGAGCAGTACTTC
CDR3aa: CASHRQGGRDEQYF

v_gene: TRBV12-3/TRBV12-4
len: 14
abundance: few
j_gene: TRBJ1-5
d_gene: .
CDR3nt: TGTGCCAGCAGTTTACCCGGGAGCAATCAGCCCCAGCATTTT
CDR3aa: CASSLPGSNQPQHF

v_gene: TRBV12-3/TRBV12-4
len: 14
abundance: .
j_gene: TRBJ1-2
d_gene: .
CDR3nt: TGTGCCAGCAGTTTCAATACAGGCAACTATGGCTACACCTTC
CDR3aa: CASSFNTGNYGYTF

v_gene: TRBV7-2
len: 15
abundance: .
j_gene: TRBJ2-1
d_gene: .
CDR3nt: TGTGCCAGCAGCTTAGAAGGAGTGGGGGACAATGAGCAGTTCTTC
CDR3aa: CASSLEGVGDNEQFF

v_gene: TRBV5-1
len: 15
abundance: once
j_gene: TRBJ2-1
d_gene: .
CDR3nt: TGCGCCAGCAGCTTGACCGGGTTCTTCTACAATGAGCAGTTCTTC
CDR3aa: CASSLTGFFYNEQFF